This entry describes one T cell receptor (beta chain). Per the original methods: Amplification of reference gene primers provided the estimated nucleated cell counts. Profiling relied on immunoSEQ multiplex PCR, and the TCRdb table lists in-frame clones only, not all of them. Clone size and the V and J calls come from that table; the DNA yielded D and trimming. The sample holds fewer than 250,000 clones, about 83% seen once. The V and J ends lost 7 bases and 1 base respectively, with 14 bases between them. This CDR3 region has 15 residues. Germline V gene lookup returns CDR1 SNHLY and CDR2 FYNNEI. The data belong to a study of blood T cell repertoires in COVID-19. Whole-study context: Acute-phase and convalescent COVID-19 samples originated in the United States, Italy and Spain. PBMCs, B-cell-depleted T cells, or T cells provided the cDNA or gDNA that made up the material.

Patients in Seattle were enrolled during active infection, then followed longitudinally. Sequencing was done on a sample of peripheral blood. The chain recombines TRBV2 with TRBJ1-3; D unclear. The source is a woman at least 80 years old with COVID-19, enrolled during active disease. CDR3 in amino acids: CASIADGQSGNTIYF. As DNA, the CDR3 is TGTGCCAGCATAGCGGACGGCCAGTCTGGAAACACCATATATTTT.